The entry below gives a single TCR beta chain sequence along with its context. For the second PCR, which ran for about 6 to 11 cycles, a sample-barcoded 5' primer and a J-beta primer mix were used. Tags on each cDNA molecule came from a template-switch adaptor with 12 random nucleotides. At least 2.5 million CDR3-containing paired-end reads were obtained per sample. Via MiXCR, TCRdb re-called the 5' RACE reads, giving one row per CDR3 protein. The sample has over 1,500,000 distinct CDR3 sequences; approximately 40% are singletons. The sample comes from a study of blood T cells in healthy people across ages. Trimming pared 2 bases from V and 9 bases from J, leaving 14 bases between. Germline lookup yields CDR1 KGHSH and CDR2 LQKENI. The CDR3 is 14 residues long. Drawing of peripheral blood yielded ten milliliters from each donor. PBMCs, at least 6.5 million per sample, were isolated.

The chain recombines TRBV18 with TRBJ1-5, with D possibly matching TRBD1 (5 bases). Sequenced material: blood. This TCR was recovered from a human donor in good health. CDR3 protein: CASSPVGGIRPQHF. The CDR3 bases are TGTGCCAGCTCACCAGTGGGGGGGATACGGCCCCAGCATTTT. Looking up the rest from reference TRBV18 and TRBJ1-5 gives the full variable domain: NAGVMQNPRHLVRRRGQEARLRCSPMKGHSHVYWYRQLPEEGLKFMVYLQKENIIDESGMPKERFSAEFPKEGPSILRIQQVVRGDSAAYFCASSPVGGIRPQHFGDGTRLSIL.